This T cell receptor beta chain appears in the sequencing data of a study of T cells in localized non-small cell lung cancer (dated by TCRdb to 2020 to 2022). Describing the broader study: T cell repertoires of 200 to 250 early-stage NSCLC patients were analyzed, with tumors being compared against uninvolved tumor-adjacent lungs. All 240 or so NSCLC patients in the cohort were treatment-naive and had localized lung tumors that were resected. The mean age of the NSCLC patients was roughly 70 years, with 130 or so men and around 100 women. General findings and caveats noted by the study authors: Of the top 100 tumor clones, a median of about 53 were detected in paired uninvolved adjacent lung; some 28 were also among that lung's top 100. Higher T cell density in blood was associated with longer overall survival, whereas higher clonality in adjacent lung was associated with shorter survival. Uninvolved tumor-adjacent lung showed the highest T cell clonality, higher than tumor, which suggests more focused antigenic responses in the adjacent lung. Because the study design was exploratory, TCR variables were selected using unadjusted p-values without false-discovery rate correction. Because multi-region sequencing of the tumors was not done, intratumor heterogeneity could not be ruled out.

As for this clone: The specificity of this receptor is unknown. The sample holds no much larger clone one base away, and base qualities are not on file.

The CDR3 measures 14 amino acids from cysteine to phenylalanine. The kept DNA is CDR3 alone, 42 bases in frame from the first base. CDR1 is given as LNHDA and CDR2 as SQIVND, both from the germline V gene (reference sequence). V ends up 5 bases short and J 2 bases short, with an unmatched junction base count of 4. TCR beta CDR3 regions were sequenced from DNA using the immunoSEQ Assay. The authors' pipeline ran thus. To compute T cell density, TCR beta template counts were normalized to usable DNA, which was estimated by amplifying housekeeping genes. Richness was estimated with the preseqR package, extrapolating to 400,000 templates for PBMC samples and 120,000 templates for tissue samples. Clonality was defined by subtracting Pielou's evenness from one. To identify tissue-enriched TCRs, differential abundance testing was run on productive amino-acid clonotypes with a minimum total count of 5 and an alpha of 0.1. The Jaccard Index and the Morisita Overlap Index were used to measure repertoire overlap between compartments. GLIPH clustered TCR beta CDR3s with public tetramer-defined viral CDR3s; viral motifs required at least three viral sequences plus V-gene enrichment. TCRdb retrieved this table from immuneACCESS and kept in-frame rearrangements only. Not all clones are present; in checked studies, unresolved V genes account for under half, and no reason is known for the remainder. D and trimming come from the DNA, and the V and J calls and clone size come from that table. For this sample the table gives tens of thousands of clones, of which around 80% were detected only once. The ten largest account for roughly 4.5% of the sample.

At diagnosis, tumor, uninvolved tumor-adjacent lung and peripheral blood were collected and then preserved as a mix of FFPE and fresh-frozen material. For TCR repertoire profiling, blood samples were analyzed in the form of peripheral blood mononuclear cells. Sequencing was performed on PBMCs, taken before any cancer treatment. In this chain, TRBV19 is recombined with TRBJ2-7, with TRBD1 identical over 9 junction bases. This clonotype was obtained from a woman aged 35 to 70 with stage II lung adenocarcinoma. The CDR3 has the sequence CASSPGTGPYEQYF. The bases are TGTGCCAGTAGTCCCGGGACAGGGCCCTACGAGCAGTACTTC.